This T cell receptor beta chain stems from a study of beta chain features in type 1 diabetes. A single heparinised blood sample, averaging about 120 mL, was obtained per donor. The CDR3 is 14 residues long. Germline V gene sequence: CDR1 LNHDA, CDR2 SQIVND (reference sequence). The junction had 6 bases not matched to a gene; V was cut back by 9 bases and J by 0 bases. Since all of the isolated RNA was reverse transcribed, expressed TCRB transcripts were what got sequenced. Sequenced by immunoSEQ multiplex PCR; TCRdb stores in-frame clones only, minus some. Of some 150,000 clones listed, 40% to 60% were seen once; the top ten hold around 0.45%. This clone was counted once.

The sequence came from a man between 18 and 35 years old in good health. Sequencing input: Tregs from blood. The chain employs TRBV19 and TRBJ1-1; 8 positions agree with TRBD1. In nucleotides, the CDR3 is TGTGCCAGCACCCCGGACAGGGTGAACACTGAAGCTTTCTTT. Amino acids: CASTPDRVNTEAFF. The variable domain in full, with the rest retrieved from reference TRBV19 and TRBJ1-1, is DGGITQSPKYLFRKEGQNVTLSCEQNLNHDAMYWYRQDPGQGLRLIYYSQIVNDFQKGDIAEGYSVSREKKESFPLTVTSAQKNPTAFYLCASTPDRVNTEAFFGQGTRLTVV.